This record covers a single T cell receptor (beta chain). The antigen is unknown. The data stem from a study of beta chain features in type 1 diabetes. Study-wide results and caveats: Whatever favoring of shorter templates PCR might show would apply equally to patients and controls. Type 1 diabetes patients had TCRB CDR3s that were shorter (moderately but significantly so) in all four CD4+ subsets.

All of the sorted populations showed purity greater than 98%. Every isolated RNA sample was fully reverse transcribed, so sequencing captured expressed TCRB transcripts. Some clones are missing from TCRdb's copy, which holds only in-frame ones; the method was immunoSEQ multiplex PCR. This table has about 160,000 clones, approximately 9% appearing once. The sample was central memory CD4+ T cells from blood. This clonotype originated in a woman aged 18-29 years with type 1 diabetes.

Here the CDR3 DNA reads TGCGCCAGCAGCGGTGACGGGATTGGAGAGACCCAGTACTTC. It yields the protein CASSGDGIGETQYF. The chain has TRBV5-1 and TRBJ2-5; TRBD2 is a possible D gene (5 bases). The CDR3 is made up of 14 amino acids. The V end was cut by 4 bases, the J end by 4 bases, with 14 bases between. Looked up from germline, CDR1 is SGHRS and CDR2 is YFSETQ.